This record concerns one T cell receptor (beta chain) sequence. The antigen is not known. The data were taken from a study of T-cell reconstitution after alpha-beta-depleted transplantation in children. Overall study results and limits: Recipient T cells and thymic progenitors that survived gave rise to the high TCRbeta diversity observed at day 60 in some patients.

Unique molecular identifiers were built into the TCRbeta library. TCRdb fed the PCR reads into MiXCR, producing one record per CDR3 protein. Among approximately 630,000 distinct CDR3 sequences listed, around 13% were seen once. Germline V gene data show CDR1 as MGHRA and CDR2 as YSYEKL. The CDR3 sequence is 16 residues long. V gave up 3 bases and J gave up 6 bases, with 20 bases separating them. This TCR was sampled from a girl aged 2 to 9 with congenital amegakaryocytic thrombocytopenia, due to receive a stem cell transplant. The material sequenced was PBMCs, taken before TCRalphabeta/CD19-depleted stem cell transplant. The chain carries TRBV4-1 and TRBJ1-2; D may be TRBD1 (5 bases). The CDR3 nucleotides are TGCGCCAGCAGCCATATCCCCCGGGGGGGAAAGGATGGCTACACCTTC. The encoded protein is CASSHIPRGGKDGYTF.